This T cell receptor (beta chain) was captured in a study of human thymus T cells. The study, taken as a whole, reports: The authors found apparently biased V and J gene usage in thymic and blood repertoires. Thymic TCR repertoires of unrelated people reportedly overlapped highly.

Thymic material originated from resections removed in the course of corrective heart surgery. Having corrective surgery for congenital heart defects, healthy Finnish infants were the ones who donated. Per germline, CDR1 PRHDT and CDR2 FYEKMQ (reference sequence). The CDR3 has 16 residues. V shed 5 bases and J 2 bases; nucleotides not matched to a gene: 9. On this clone: Its antigen is unidentified.

Generated by immunoSEQ multiplex PCR, the TCRdb table keeps only in-frame clones and is missing some. The data show 120,000 or so clones, more than 90% seen once. The receptor was derived from a boy under three years old with a congenital heart defect but otherwise immunologically healthy. V and J are TRBV13 and TRBJ1-1; 9 bases match TRBD1. Material: thymus tissue. The CDR3 DNA sequence: TGTGCCAGCAGCCTACACCCGGGACAGGGCAACACTGAAGCTTTCTTT. This translates into CASSLHPGQGNTEAFF.